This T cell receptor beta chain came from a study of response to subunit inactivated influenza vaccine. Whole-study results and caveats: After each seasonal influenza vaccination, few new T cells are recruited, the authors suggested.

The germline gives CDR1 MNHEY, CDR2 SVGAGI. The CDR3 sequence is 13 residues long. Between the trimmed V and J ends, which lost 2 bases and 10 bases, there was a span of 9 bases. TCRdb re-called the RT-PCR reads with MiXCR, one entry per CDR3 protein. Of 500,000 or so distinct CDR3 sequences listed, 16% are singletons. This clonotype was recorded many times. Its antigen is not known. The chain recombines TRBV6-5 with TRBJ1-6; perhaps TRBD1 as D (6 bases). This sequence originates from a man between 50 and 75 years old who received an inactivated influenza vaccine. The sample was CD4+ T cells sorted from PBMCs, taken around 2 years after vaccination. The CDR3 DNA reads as TGTGCCAGCAGTTACAGGGGGGACTCACCCCTCCACTTT. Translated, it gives CASSYRGDSPLHF.